One and the same sample provided the 13 T cell receptor beta chains below, sequenced in a study of siplizumab effects on memory and regulatory T cells. Here immunoSEQ multiplex PCR was the method, and the copy in TCRdb shows in-frame clones only, minus some. Counted here are some 100,000 clones, about 92% occurring once; the ten biggest clones make up about 0.7%. Material: Tregs sorted from blood. The receptors derive from a human donor in good health.

V is TRBV11-3 and J is TRBJ2-3; D ambiguous. The CDR3 length is 13 residues. The germline gives CDR1 SGHNT, CDR2 YENEEA. V lost 2 bases, J lost 0 bases, and 3 bases lay in between. The DNA of the CDR3 is TGTGCCAGCAGCTTAAGGAGCACAGATACGCAGTATTTT. Protein product: CASSLRSTDTQYF.

The chain has TRBV18 and TRBJ1-3; 8 bases map to TRBD1. Germline loops: CDR1 KGHSH, CDR2 LQKENI. The ends lost 5 bases at V and 2 bases at J; junction bases unmatched: 5. The CDR3 extends over 15 amino acids. In DNA, the CDR3 is TGTGCCAGCTCAGGACAGGGAGGCACTGGAAACACCATATATTTT. Translating it yields CASSGQGGTGNTIYF.

The chain uses TRBV18 and TRBJ1-5; D is perhaps TRBD1 (5 bases). CDR1 KGHSH and CDR2 LQKENI come from the germline V gene. Trimming took 1 base from V and 1 from J, leaving 11 bases between them. The CDR3 is made up of 16 amino acids. This chain's CDR3 is CASSPREKGSNQPQHF. The CDR3 DNA is TGTGCCAGCTCACCACGCGAGAAGGGGAGCAATCAGCCCCAGCATTTT.

The chain couples TRBV7-9 to TRBJ2-7; D is unclear. CDR1 SEHNR and CDR2 FQNEAQ come from the germline V gene (reference sequence). The CDR3 runs 13 residues. The germline V and J ends were trimmed by 5 bases and 2 bases, with 10 bases remaining between them. CDR3 residues: CASSPTVPYEQYF. CDR3 DNA: TGTGCCAGCAGCCCGACCGTACCCTACGAGCAGTACTTC. Full variable domain (remainder filled in from reference TRBV7-9 and TRBJ2-7): DTGVSQNPRHKITKRGQNVTFRCDPISEHNRLYWYRQTLGQGPEFLTYFQNEAQLEKSRLLSDRFSAERPKGSFSTLEIQRTEQGDSAMYLCASSPTVPYEQYFGPGTRLTVT.

The chain carries TRBV12-1 and TRBJ1-2. TRBV12-1 is tagged as a pseudogene. The CDR3 is 10 residues long. CDR3 residues: CASGEEGYTF. CDR3 in DNA: TGTGCCAGCGGGGAAGAAGGCTACACCTTC.

This rearrangement joins TRBV28 to TRBJ2-1; D is perhaps TRBD1 or TRBD2 (5 bases each). The CDR3 covers 18 residues. V gave up 6 bases and J gave up 5 bases, with 26 bases separating them. CDR1 and CDR2 (germline): MDHEN, SYDVKM. DNA of the CDR3: TGTGCCAGCAGATTAATTCCGATTCCGGGACGAGAGAACAATGAGCAGTTCTTC. Translating it yields CASRLIPIPGRENNEQFF. Complete variable domain (other parts from reference TRBV28 and TRBJ2-1): DVKVTQSSRYLVKRTGEKVFLECVQDMDHENMFWYRQDPGLGLRLIYFSYDVKMKEKGDIPEGYSVSREKKERFSLILESASTNQTSMYLCASRLIPIPGRENNEQFFGPGTRLTVL.

This clone was seen a handful of times. This chain uses TRBV6-5 with TRBJ1-2, with D possibly being TRBD1 (5 bases). This CDR3 has 13 amino acids. Per the germline V gene, CDR1 is MNHEY and CDR2 is SVGAGI. Trimming pared 6 bases from V and 8 bases from J, leaving 16 bases between. The DNA for the CDR3 is TGTGCCAGCAGGAGGGGAGGCTATGGAGGCTACACCTTC. Translated, it gives CASRRGGYGGYTF.

This clone showed up just once. The rearrangement links TRBV27 to TRBJ1-5; D gene unclear. V was shortened by 5 bases and J by 6 bases, with 8 bases between the two germline ends. CDR1 and CDR2 (germline): MNHEY, SMNVEV (reference sequence). The CDR3 has 12 amino acids. The CDR3 nucleotides are TGTGCCAGCAGTCTCGGTGGTCAGCCCCAGCATTTT. This translates into CASSLGGQPQHF.

The chain links TRBV25-1 to TRBJ2-7, with 10 bases aligning to TRBD1. CDR3 size: 14 residues. The germline CDR1 and CDR2 sequences are MGHDK and SYGVNS. The J segment lost 3 bases and the V segment lost 4 bases, leaving 3 bases of the junction unmatched. CDR3 coding DNA: TGTGCCAGCAGTGGAAGGACAGGGGGCTACGAGCAGTACTTC. This encodes CASSGRTGGYEQYF.

The chain is built from TRBV18 and TRBJ2-7, with TRBD2 identical over 14 bases. Trimming took 4 bases from V and 5 from J; bases not matched to a gene: 7. This CDR3 comprises 16 residues. Germline CDR1 and CDR2: KGHSH and LQKENI. The CDR3: CASSLRLAGGPNEQYF. The CDR3 DNA follows: TGTGCCAGCTCACTCAGACTAGCGGGAGGGCCTAACGAGCAGTACTTC.

The rearrangement joins TRBV5-6 to TRBJ1-1, with D possibly being TRBD1 (5 bases). Trimming removed 4 bases from V and 0 bases from J, with 10 bases in between. The CDR3 has 14 amino acids. In germline, CDR1 is SGHDT, CDR2 YYEEEE. The CDR3 protein is CASSKTVMNTEAFF. The CDR3 DNA sequence: TGTGCCAGCAGCAAGACAGTAATGAACACTGAAGCTTTCTTT.

This chain connects TRBV5-1 to TRBJ2-7; 7 nucleotides agree with TRBD2. CDR3 size: 15 residues. Germline CDR1 reads SGHRS; CDR2 reads YFSETQ. Germline trimming cut 3 bases from V and 4 bases from J; bases unmatched to any gene: 10. The DNA of the CDR3 is TGCGCCAGCAGCTCGAGGTCCTCCGGGGGGTACGAGCAGTACTTC. Translating it yields CASSSRSSGGYEQYF. The whole variable domain, remainder taken from reference TRBV5-1 and TRBJ2-7, is KAGVTQTPRYLIKTRGQQVTLSCSPISGHRSVSWYQQTPGQGLQFLFEYFSETQRNKGNFPGRFSGRQFSNSRSEMNVSTLELGDSALYLCASSSRSSGGYEQYFGPGTRLTVT.

The rearrangement links TRBV7-2 to TRBJ2-3; 9 nucleotides agree with TRBD2. V lost 4 bases and J lost 1; bases outside the gene matches: 9. The CDR3 has 17 residues. The germline V gene has CDR1 SGHTA and CDR2 FQGNSA. CDR3 nucleotide sequence: TGTGCCAGCAGCTACCACTCTAGCGGGGTGGGCACAGATACGCAGTATTTT. It codes for CASSYHSSGVGTDTQYF.